The 22 T cell receptor beta chains presented below share a single source sample, sequenced in a study of T cell responses to AZD1222 COVID-19 vaccine. Only in-frame clones appear in the TCRdb table, and some are missing; sequencing was by immunoSEQ multiplex PCR. The sample shows 120,000 or so clones, 90% of them seen only once. The specimen was peripheral blood, collected on day 0 of AZD1222 vaccination. The receptor source for this set is an adult in good health.

This rearrangement joins TRBV10-3 to TRBJ2-2, with 7 bases that match TRBD2. V shed 0 bases and J 6 bases; nucleotides not matched to a gene: 13. The CDR3 sequence is 18 residues long. In germline, CDR1 is ENHRY, CDR2 SYGVKD. The CDR3, as DNA: TGTGCCATCAGTGAGTCGAAGAGTGGACTAGTAGGTCCCGGGGAGCTGTTTTTT. Translation: CAISESKSGLVGPGELFF.

This clone was seen only once. J is TRBJ2-5 and V is TRBV5-1, with a weak D call TRBD2 (6 bases). Germline loops: CDR1 SGHRS, CDR2 YFSETQ. Trimming shortened V by 7 bases and J by 4 bases, and 17 bases separated the two germline ends. The CDR3 loop spans 14 amino acids. CDR3 bases: TGCGCCAGCGCCCCACGGAGGGTGGGAGAGACCCAGTACTTC. It specifies CASAPRRVGETQYF.

The V gene is TRBV24-1, the J gene TRBJ2-5; 11 nucleotides agree with TRBD1. This CDR3 comprises 16 residues. The V segment lost 4 bases and the J segment 1 base; nucleotides outside the gene matches: 4. The germline CDR1 and CDR2 sequences are KGHDR and SFDVKD. The CDR3 reads CATSETGTGGQETQYF. DNA for the CDR3: TGTGCCACCAGTGAAACAGGGACAGGGGGCCAAGAGACCCAGTACTTC.

V gene TRBV7-9 combines with J gene TRBJ1-1; D gene unclear. V gave up 5 bases and J gave up 0 bases, with 13 bases separating them. Per germline, CDR1 SEHNR and CDR2 FQNEAQ (reference sequence). The CDR3 contains 15 residues. This CDR3 reads CASSDLRNLNTEAFF. The CDR3 DNA is TGTGCCAGCAGCGATCTCAGAAACCTGAACACTGAAGCTTTCTTT.

This chain links TRBV2 with TRBJ2-7; D is undetermined. The CDR3 contains 13 residues. Germline CDR1 and CDR2: SNHLY and FYNNEI. Trimming took off 7 bases at V and 6 bases at J, with 16 bases between the two ends. In DNA form, the CDR3 reads TGTGCCAGCAACCCGATTCCTAACGGCGAGCAGTACTTC. Encoded protein: CASNPIPNGEQYF. The full variable domain, rest sourced from reference TRBV2 and TRBJ2-7, is EPEVTQTPSHQVTQMGQEVILRCVPISNHLYFYWYRQILGQKVEFLVSFYNNEISEKSEIFDDQFSVERPDGSNFTLKIRSTKLEDSAMYFCASNPIPNGEQYFGPGTRLTVT.

V is TRBV9 and J is TRBJ1-6; D perhaps matches TRBD1 (5 bases). Per germline, CDR1 SGDLS and CDR2 YYNGEE. There are 15 residues in the CDR3. V was shortened by 4 bases and J by 6 bases, with 14 bases between the two germline ends. The CDR3 region has the DNA TGTGCCAGCAGCACCCGTGCGGGGGTTAATTCACCCCTCCACTTT. Amino acid sequence: CASSTRAGVNSPLHF.

The chain has TRBV28 and TRBJ1-2; D might be TRBD1 (5 bases). Trimming removed 2 bases from V and 2 bases from J, with 9 bases in between. The CDR3 totals 14 residues. The germline V gene has CDR1 MDHEN and CDR2 SYDVKM. The CDR3 spells CASSLRDWNYGYTF. DNA of the CDR3: TGTGCCAGCAGTTTACGGGACTGGAACTATGGCTACACCTTC.

The chain employs TRBV19 and TRBJ2-1; weak D call: TRBD1 (6 bases). Looked up from germline, CDR1 is LNHDA and CDR2 is SQIVND (reference sequence). Trimming took 7 bases from V and 0 from J, leaving 13 bases between them. The CDR3 is made up of 15 amino acids. The DNA for the CDR3 is TGTGCCAGTAAGATGGGGGCTAGCTCCTACAATGAGCAGTTCTTC. It yields the protein CASKMGASSYNEQFF.

The chain has TRBV27 and TRBJ2-3, with D possibly being TRBD2 (5 bases). V lost 5 bases to trimming and J lost 3 bases, with 18 bases between them. CDR1 and CDR2 (germline): MNHEY, SMNVEV (reference sequence). CDR3 length: 16 residues. CDR3 in amino acids: CASSPYQAVGTDTQYF. In DNA, the CDR3 is TGTGCCAGCAGTCCCTATCAAGCGGTAGGGACAGATACGCAGTATTTT.

CDR3 region: CASSRGQVGTTEAFF. CDR3 DNA sequence: TGTGCCAGTAGTAGGGGACAGGTCGGAACAACTGAAGCTTTCTTT. The chain joins TRBV19 to TRBJ1-1; 8 bases map to TRBD1. The CDR3 sequence is 15 residues long. Germline V gene lookup returns CDR1 LNHDA and CDR2 SQIVND (reference sequence). V lost 4 bases and J lost 5; bases outside the gene matches: 9. Filled out from reference TRBV19 and TRBJ1-1, the complete variable domain reads DGGITQSPKYLFRKEGQNVTLSCEQNLNHDAMYWYRQDPGQGLRLIYYSQIVNDFQKGDIAEGYSVSREKKESFPLTVTSAQKNPTAFYLCASSRGQVGTTEAFFGQGTRLTVV.

The chain links TRBV5-1 to TRBJ1-1, with D unresolved. Germline V gene data show CDR1 as SGHRS and CDR2 as YFSETQ. The CDR3 totals 14 residues. Between the trimmed V and J ends, which lost 0 bases and 1 base, there was a span of 7 bases. The CDR3 here is CASSLDGQNTEAFF. The CDR3 DNA follows: TGCGCCAGCAGCTTGGACGGGCAGAACACTGAAGCTTTCTTT.

V and J are TRBV28 and TRBJ2-5; D is undetermined. Germline V gene data show CDR1 as MDHEN and CDR2 as SYDVKM. Trimming stripped 6 bases from V and 5 bases from J, with 19 bases between. CDR3 length: 15 residues. This CDR3 is CASSPSTVGRETQYF. CDR3 bases: TGTGCCAGCAGCCCTTCGACCGTCGGACGGGAGACCCAGTACTTC.

This chain joins TRBV2 and TRBJ1-1; 10 bases are a match to TRBD1. Trimming cost V 6 bases and J 2 bases; bases outside gene matches: 6. The germline V gene encodes CDR1 SNHLY and CDR2 FYNNEI. The CDR3 spans 15 residues. The CDR3 region has the DNA TGTGCCAGCAGCTTTGACAGGGGGCCTAACACTGAAGCTTTCTTT. It is translated as CASSFDRGPNTEAFF.

The J gene is TRBJ2-3, the V gene TRBV30; no firm D call. The CDR3 contains 14 residues. Per germline, CDR1 GTSNPN and CDR2 SVGIG (reference sequence). V was shortened by 0 bases and J by 6 bases, with 13 bases between the two germline ends. CDR3 sequence: CAWSVGGASDTQYF. Here the CDR3 DNA reads TGTGCCTGGAGTGTTGGCGGTGCGAGCGATACGCAGTATTTT.

The V call is TRBV5-4, the J call TRBJ2-3; 7 bases match TRBD1. CDR3 size: 13 residues. After removal of 4 bases from V and 4 bases from J, the junction contained 3 bases not matched to a gene. CDR1 is SGHNT, CDR2 YYREEE, per germline (reference sequence). CDR3 sequence reads: CASSRQGPDTQYF. The CDR3 nucleotides are TGTGCCAGCAGCCGACAGGGCCCAGATACGCAGTATTTT.

This CDR3 is CASSLLAADTQYF. The CDR3 DNA reads TGCGCCAGCAGCTTGTTAGCGGCAGATACGCAGTATTTT. V gene TRBV5-1 combines with J gene TRBJ2-3; possible D gene TRBD2, 6 bases. From germline, CDR1 is SGHRS and CDR2 YFSETQ. V lost 1 base and J 4 bases, leaving 7 bases between the germline ends. The CDR3 is 13 amino acids.

This chain joins TRBV7-6 and TRBJ1-1, with TRBD1 as a possible D gene (6 bases). V was trimmed by 2 bases and J by 0 bases, leaving 13 bases between them. The CDR3 spans 16 residues. Germline loops: CDR1 SGHVS, CDR2 FNYEAQ. CDR3 loop: CASSLIQGPLNTEAFF. DNA for the CDR3: TGTGCCAGCAGCTTAATACAGGGCCCTTTGAACACTGAAGCTTTCTTT.

The chain is built from TRBV9 and TRBJ2-4, with TRBD2 as a possible D gene (7 bases). The CDR3 extends over 16 amino acids. Trimming took 2 bases from V and 7 from J, leaving 19 bases between them. Looked up from germline, CDR1 is SGDLS and CDR2 is YYNGEE. The CDR3 sequence is CASSVSGTKCLNIQYF. The CDR3 DNA follows: TGTGCCAGCAGCGTGAGCGGGACAAAATGTTTGAACATTCAGTACTTC.

The CDR3 protein is CASSILAPSSGSYNEQFF. The CDR3 DNA sequence: TGTGCCAGTAGTATTTTAGCCCCGTCCTCTGGATCCTACAATGAGCAGTTCTTC. J is TRBJ2-1 and V is TRBV19; no clear D gene. V was clipped by 3 bases and J by 1 base, with 19 bases between them. CDR3 length: 18 amino acids. The germline gives CDR1 LNHDA, CDR2 SQIVND (reference sequence).

In its sample, this clone was seen once. In the same sample, other DNA sequences code for this CDR3. J is TRBJ2-3 and V is TRBV19; D not certain. V lost 8 bases to trimming and J lost 5 bases, with 8 bases between them. Germline CDR1 LNHDA, CDR2 SQIVND (reference sequence). The CDR3 runs to 11 residues. CDR3 nucleotides: TGTGCCAGTTCGATCGGAGATACGCAGTATTTT. Translated, it gives CASSIGDTQYF.

The genes are TRBV16 and TRBJ2-1; D is unresolved. Germline V CDR1 and CDR2: KGHSY, FQNENV. V was trimmed by 1 base and J by 4 bases, leaving 11 bases between them. This CDR3 has 15 residues. The CDR3 sequence: CASSQLQQAYNEQFF. In DNA form, the CDR3 reads TGTGCCAGCAGCCAATTACAGCAAGCGTACAATGAGCAGTTCTTC.

The rearrangement uses TRBV10-3 and TRBJ2-7; 12 bases align to TRBD1. After removal of 11 bases from V and 5 bases from J, the junction contained 4 bases not matched to a gene. Germline assignment: CDR1 ENHRY and CDR2 SYGVKD. The CDR3 consists of 12 residues. CDR3 protein: CASGTGGNEQYF. Written as DNA, the CDR3 is TGTGCCTCCGGGACAGGGGGCAACGAGCAGTACTTC.